This T cell receptor (beta chain) was captured by sequencing in a study of shared clonotypes between healthy human individuals. Data came from immunoSEQ multiplex PCR; TCRdb stores just in-frame clones and leaves some out. The sample carries approximately 1.1 million clones, more than 75% recorded once. Study-wide results and limits: Compared with memory subsets, naive subsets generally had larger estimated richness. Generation probability values for non-shared clonotypes were lower than those for clonotypes shared by all four donors. Sharing across a few donors was seen in roughly 5.2% of naive CD4 clonotypes.

A word on this clone: No antigen is known for it.

J was trimmed by 5 bases and V by 5 bases; bases with no gene match: 8. CDR1 is MDHEN, CDR2 SYDVKM, per germline. CDR3 length: 16 residues. The rearrangement uses TRBV28 and TRBJ2-1; TRBD1 matches at 11 bases. The sequenced sample was memory CD4+ T cells from PBMCs. Subset denoted: CD45RA-negative fraction. The TCR was taken from a man aged 18 to 30 in good health. Some clones in this sample may be carry-over from other donors' samples. CDR3 nucleotides: TGTGCCAGCAGTAACACGCGGGACAGGGGGAACAATGAGCAGTTCTTC. Translation gives CASSNTRDRGNNEQFF.